This record concerns one TCR beta chain sequence. Antigen unknown. This may stem from a read error, because a much larger clone lies one nucleotide away. This sample was included in a study of blood T cells in healthy people across ages. Turning to the study itself: Template switching picked up about one barcoded beta molecule for each two T cells. Study observations and caveats: TCR beta diversity per million T cells fell roughly linearly with age.

A second PCR of roughly 6 to 12 cycles used a sample-barcoded 5' primer and a J-beta primer mix. TCRdb processed the 5' RACE reads anew with MiXCR; each CDR3 protein has one entry. The sample yields hundreds of thousands of distinct CDR3 sequences, 25% to 30% seen once. Collection of about 9.4 milliliters of peripheral blood was performed for each donor. The clonotype was recovered from a woman at least 80 years old in good health. Sequenced material: blood.

For the CDR3, the DNA is TGTGCCAGCAGTTTAACTCGGACAGGAATGAATAACTATGGCGACACCTTC. Its translation is CASSLTRTGMNNYGDTF. The chain joins TRBV12-3 or TRBV12-4 to TRBJ1-2; 7 bases match TRBD1. The CDR3 extends over 17 amino acids.